This T cell receptor (beta chain) originates from a study of radiotherapy plus CTLA-4 blockade in lung cancer. Study context: Overall, roughly 18% of patients showed an objective response, while 31% attained disease control. Study outcomes and limitations: Expansion in blood of tumor-derived TCR clones was seen after radiotherapy plus ipilimumab. Dynamics of early blood T cell clones, together with interferon-beta, were reportedly the best predictors of response.

The table came from immunoSEQ multiplex PCR; TCRdb's copy has only in-frame clones and leaves some out. This table holds 55,000 to 85,000 clones, less than 85% found once. Germline values: CDR1 SGHKS, CDR2 YYEKEE (reference sequence). The CDR3 totals 11 residues. Deletions cut 4 bases from V and 5 bases from J, with 4 bases between. This clone has a handful of counts. Its antigen is not identified. Each patient with chemo-refractory metastatic non-small-cell lung cancer was treated with focal radiation plus CTLA-4 blockade using ipilimumab. This chain joins TRBV5-5 and TRBJ2-1; D gene unclear. The sample in question was peripheral blood, obtained from a patient treated with radiotherapy plus ipilimumab. The receptor was derived from a human donor with non-small cell lung cancer whose response to radiotherapy plus ipilimumab could not be evaluated. Some clones in this sample may be carry-over from other donors' samples. The CDR3 spells CASSTHNEQFF. CDR3 DNA: TGTGCCAGCAGCACTCACAATGAGCAGTTCTTC.